This T cell receptor beta chain was documented in a study of T cells in Graves' hyperthyroidism and ophthalmopathy. Many counts were recorded for this clonotype. RNA transcripts gave rise to amplified TCR beta CDR3 regions. First-round RT-PCR with HTBI primers amplified the TCR CDR3 region. MiXCR, run by TCRdb on the multiplex PCR reads, gives a single entry per CDR3 protein. Among 200,000 to 250,000 distinct CDR3 sequences, roughly 15% were seen once, and the ten largest hold 28%. This CDR3 is 12 amino acids long. The germline V and J ends were trimmed by 1 base and 10 bases, with 5 bases remaining between them. Germline V lookup: CDR1 MGHRA, CDR2 YSYEKL.

Sequenced sample: blood. The receptor's source is a woman between 18 and 30 years old with Graves' ophthalmopathy. The J gene is TRBJ1-6, the V gene TRBV4-1; D gene ambiguous. The CDR3 nucleotides read TGCGCCAGCAGCCAAGTAAGGTCACCCCTCCACTTT. Encoded protein: CASSQVRSPLHF.